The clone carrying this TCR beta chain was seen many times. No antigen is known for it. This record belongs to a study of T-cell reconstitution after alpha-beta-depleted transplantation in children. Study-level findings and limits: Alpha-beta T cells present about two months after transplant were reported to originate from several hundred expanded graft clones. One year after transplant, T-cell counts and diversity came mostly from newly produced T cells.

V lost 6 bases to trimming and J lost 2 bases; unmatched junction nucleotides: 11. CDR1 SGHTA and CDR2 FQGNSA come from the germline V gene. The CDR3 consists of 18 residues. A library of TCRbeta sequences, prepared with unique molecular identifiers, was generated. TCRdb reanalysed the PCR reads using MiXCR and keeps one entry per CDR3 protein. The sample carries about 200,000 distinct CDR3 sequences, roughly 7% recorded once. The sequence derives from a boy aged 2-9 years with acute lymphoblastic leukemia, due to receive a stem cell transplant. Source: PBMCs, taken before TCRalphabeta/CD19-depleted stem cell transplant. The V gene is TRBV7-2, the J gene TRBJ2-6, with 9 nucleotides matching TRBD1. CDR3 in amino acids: CASSFMGDRVTGANVLTF. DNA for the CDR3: TGTGCCAGCAGTTTTATGGGGGACAGGGTTACTGGGGCCAACGTCCTGACTTTC.